These 3 T cell receptor beta chains originate from one sample sequenced in a study of siplizumab effects on memory and regulatory T cells. Using immunoSEQ multiplex PCR, the repertoire was profiled, and TCRdb retains in-frame clones only, with some absent. The sample holds some 100,000 clones, around 94% seen once. Sequencing input: Tregs sorted from blood. Receptors were obtained from a human donor in good health.

This sequence joins TRBV11-2 and TRBJ2-7, with no clear D. Trimming cost V 1 base and J 3 bases, with 7 bases left between them. The CDR3 runs to 13 residues. Germline CDR1 SGHAT, CDR2 FQNNGV. CDR3 bases: TGTGCCAGCAGCTTAGGAGTCGGCTACGAGCAGTACTTC. It encodes CASSLGVGYEQYF.

With respect to this clone: Other DNA variants within this sample encode the same CDR3. J is TRBJ1-2 and V is TRBV5-1; D is unclear. The CDR3 totals 12 residues. The ends were cut back, 0 bases at V and 5 bases at J, with 5 bases in the middle. Germline V CDR1 and CDR2: SGHRS, YFSETQ. As DNA, the CDR3 is TGCGCCAGCAGCTTGGAAGGTTATGGCTACACCTTC. As protein: CASSLEGYGYTF.

The chain recombines TRBV5-1 with TRBJ2-2; TRBD1 matches at 10 bases. The CDR3 is 17 residues long. Germline V gene sequence: CDR1 SGHRS, CDR2 YFSETQ. Losses at the gene ends were 4 bases for V and 2 bases for J; bases not matched to a gene: 8. This chain's CDR3 is CASSTRQGAFNTGELFF. The CDR3 bases are TGCGCCAGCAGCACGCGACAGGGGGCTTTTAACACCGGGGAGCTGTTTTTT. The full variable domain, completed using reference TRBV5-1 and TRBJ2-2, is KAGVTQTPRYLIKTRGQQVTLSCSPISGHRSVSWYQQTPGQGLQFLFEYFSETQRNKGNFPGRFSGRQFSNSRSEMNVSTLELGDSALYLCASSTRQGAFNTGELFFGEGSRLTVL.